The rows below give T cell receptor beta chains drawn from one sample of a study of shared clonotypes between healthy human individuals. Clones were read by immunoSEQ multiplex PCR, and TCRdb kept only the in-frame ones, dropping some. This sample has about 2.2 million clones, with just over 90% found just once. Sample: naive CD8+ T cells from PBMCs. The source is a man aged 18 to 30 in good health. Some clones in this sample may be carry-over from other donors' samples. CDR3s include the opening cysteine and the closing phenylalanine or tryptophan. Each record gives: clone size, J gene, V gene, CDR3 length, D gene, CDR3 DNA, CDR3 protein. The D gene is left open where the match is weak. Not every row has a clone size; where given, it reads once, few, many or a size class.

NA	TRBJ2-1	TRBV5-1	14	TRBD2	TGCGCCAGCAGCTCCGGGGGGAGGAACAATGAGCAGTTCTTC	CASSSGGRNNEQFF
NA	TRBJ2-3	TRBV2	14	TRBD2	TGTGCCAGCCGGCGGGAGTCTAACACAGATACGCAGTATTTT	CASRRESNTDTQYF
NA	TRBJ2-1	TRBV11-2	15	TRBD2	TGTGCCAGCAGTATAGGCGGGAGCTCCTACAATGAGCAGTTCTTC	CASSIGGSSYNEQFF
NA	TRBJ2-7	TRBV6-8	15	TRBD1	TGTGCCAGCATTCCCCCGGGGGACAGGGGCTACGAGCAGTACTTC	CASIPPGDRGYEQYF
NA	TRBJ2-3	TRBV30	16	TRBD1	TGTGCCTGGAGCGGGACAGAAGTTCCTAGCACAGATACGCAGTATTTT	CAWSGTEVPSTDTQYF
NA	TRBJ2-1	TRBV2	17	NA	TGTGCCAGCAGTCCTCATGGTGGGGGGGCCAAATACAATGAGCAGTTCTTC	CASSPHGGGAKYNEQFF
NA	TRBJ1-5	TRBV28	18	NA	TGTGCCAGCAGGTGGAGGTTGGAGAATCCGTCCGGGGTTCAGCCCCAGCATTTT	CASRWRLENPSGVQPQHF
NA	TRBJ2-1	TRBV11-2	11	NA	TGTGCCACCCAGGGTCGCAATGAGCAGTTCTTC	CATQGRNEQFF
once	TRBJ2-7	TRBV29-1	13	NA	TGCAGCGTTGTTTGGAGGACCTCCTACGAGCAGTACTTC	CSVVWRTSYEQYF
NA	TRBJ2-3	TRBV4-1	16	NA	TGCGCCAGCAGCCTCCGGACTGGTACTAGCACAGATACGCAGTATTTT	CASSLRTGTSTDTQYF
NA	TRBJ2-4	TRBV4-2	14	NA	TGTGCCAGCAGCCCGTTGGGGGGTGGAAACATTCAGTACTTC	CASSPLGGGNIQYF
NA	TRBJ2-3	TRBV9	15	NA	TGTGCCAGCAGCGTAGGGCAAGAGGGGGCAGATACGCAGTATTTT	CASSVGQEGADTQYF
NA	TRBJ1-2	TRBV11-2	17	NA	TGTGCCAGCAGCTTAGAGTGGCAGGAGAAGGGGTACGCTGGCTACACCTTC	CASSLEWQEKGYAGYTF
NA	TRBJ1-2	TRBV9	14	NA	TGTGCCAGCAGCCCTGAGTGGGGGATGGATGGCTACACCTTC	CASSPEWGMDGYTF
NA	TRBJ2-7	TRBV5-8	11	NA	TGTGCCAGCAGCTTGGTTTACGAGCAGTACTTC	CASSLVYEQYF
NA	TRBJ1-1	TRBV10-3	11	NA	TGTGCCATCATTGTTGGAACTGAAGCTTTCTTT	CAIIVGTEAFF
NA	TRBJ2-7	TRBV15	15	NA	TGTGCCACCGGGGGCCAGCTCCAAACCTCCTACGAGCAGTACTTC	CATGGQLQTSYEQYF
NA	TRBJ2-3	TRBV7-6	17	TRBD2	TGTGCCAGCAGCAGTCTTCTTGGCGGGGGAAGCACAGATACGCAGTATTTT	CASSSLLGGGSTDTQYF
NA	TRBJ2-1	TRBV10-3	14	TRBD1	TGTGCCACCTATGACAGGGATCGGGCCAATGAGCAGTTCTTC	CATYDRDRANEQFF
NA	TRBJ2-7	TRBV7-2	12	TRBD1	TGTGCCAGCAGTCAACAGGGGCTCGAGCAGTACTTC	CASSQQGLEQYF
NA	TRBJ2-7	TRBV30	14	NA	TGTGCCTGGACTAGGGGGGGGCCCCCCTACGAGCAGTACTTC	CAWTRGGPPYEQYF
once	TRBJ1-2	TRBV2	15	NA	TGTGCCAGCAAAGTTGGGAGCCTTTCGGGCTATGGCTACACCTTC	CASKVGSLSGYGYTF
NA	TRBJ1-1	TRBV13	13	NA	TGTGCCAGCAGCTTTCATGGTAACACTGAAGCTTTCTTT	CASSFHGNTEAFF
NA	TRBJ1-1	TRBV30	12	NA	TGTGCCTGGAGTTTCAGCGAACCCGGGGCTTTCTTT	CAWSFSEPGAFF
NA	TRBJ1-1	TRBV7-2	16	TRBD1	TGTGCCAGCAGCTTAGGTCTGACAGGGGCTAACACTGAAGCTTTCTTT	CASSLGLTGANTEAFF
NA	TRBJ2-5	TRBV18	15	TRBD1	TGTGCCAGCTCACCGACTATGGACAGGGGAGAGACCCAGTACTTC	CASSPTMDRGETQYF
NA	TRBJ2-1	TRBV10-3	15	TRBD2	TGTGCCATCAGTGAGTCGACTAGCGGGTACAATGAGCAGTTCTTC	CAISESTSGYNEQFF
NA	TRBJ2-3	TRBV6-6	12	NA	TGTGCCACCGCTGATATTACAGATACGCAGTATTTT	CATADITDTQYF
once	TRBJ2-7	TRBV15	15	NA	TGTGCCACCAGCAGAGAGACCGGCCGTAACTACGAGCAGTACTTC	CATSRETGRNYEQYF
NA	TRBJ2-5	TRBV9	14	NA	TGTGCCAGCAGCGTAGGGCGAGGAGCGGAGACCCAGTACTTC	CASSVGRGAETQYF
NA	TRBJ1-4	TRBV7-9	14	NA	TGTGCCAGCAGGCGGGGGGAAACTAATGAAAAACTGTTTTTT	CASRRGETNEKLFF
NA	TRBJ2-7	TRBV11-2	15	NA	TGTGCCAGCAGCTTAGCTCCTGGGGGCTCCTACGAGCAGTACTTC	CASSLAPGGSYEQYF
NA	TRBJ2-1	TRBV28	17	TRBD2	TGTGCCAGCAGAGCCAGGGATCTAGCGGGGGAGGGGGATGAGCAGTTCTTC	CASRARDLAGEGDEQFF
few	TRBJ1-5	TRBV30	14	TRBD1	TGTGCCTGGAGCTCAGGACAGGGCATCAAGCCCCAGCATTTT	CAWSSGQGIKPQHF
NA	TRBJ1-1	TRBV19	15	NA	TGTGCCAGTGCTCGGCCAATCCACAGTGGCACTGAAGCTTTCTTT	CASARPIHSGTEAFF
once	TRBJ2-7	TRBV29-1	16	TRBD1	TGCAGCGTTGAAACACACCGGGACAGGGTCCTCCACGAGCAGTACTTC	CSVETHRDRVLHEQYF
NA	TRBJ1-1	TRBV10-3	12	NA	TGTGCCTCGCAGGGCGATCCGCCTGAAGCTTTCTTT	CASQGDPPEAFF
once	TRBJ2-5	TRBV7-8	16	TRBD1	TGTGCCAGCAGCTTATCCGGGACAGGTCCCATTGAGACCCAGTACTTC	CASSLSGTGPIETQYF
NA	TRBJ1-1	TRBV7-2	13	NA	TGTGCCAGCAGCTGGCGATTAAAGACTGAAGCTTTCTTT	CASSWRLKTEAFF
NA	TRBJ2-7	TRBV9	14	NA	TGTGCCAGCAGCGTGGGGGAAATCGGGGACGAGCAGTACTTC	CASSVGEIGDEQYF
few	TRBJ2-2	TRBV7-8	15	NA	TGTGCCAGCAGCCTAGTACAGGGTTATACCGGGGAGCTGTTTTTT	CASSLVQGYTGELFF
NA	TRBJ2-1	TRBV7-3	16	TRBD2	TGTGCCAGCAGCTTAATTGGGACTAGCGGGAACAATGAGCAGTTCTTC	CASSLIGTSGNNEQFF
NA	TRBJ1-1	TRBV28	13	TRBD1	TGTGCCAGCACCCTACAGGGGGGCACTGAAGCTTTCTTT	CASTLQGGTEAFF
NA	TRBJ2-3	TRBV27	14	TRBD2	TGTGCCAGCAGACTAGCGGGAGCCACAGATACGCAGTATTTT	CASRLAGATDTQYF
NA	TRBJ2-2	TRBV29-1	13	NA	TGCAGCGTTGAAGAAGCACCAACCGGGGAGCTGTTTTTT	CSVEEAPTGELFF
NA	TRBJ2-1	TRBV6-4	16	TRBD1	TGTGCCAGCAGTCCCTCCGGGACAGGCCCCGTTAATGAGCAGTTCTTC	CASSPSGTGPVNEQFF
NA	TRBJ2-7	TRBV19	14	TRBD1	TGTGCCAGTAGCCCCGGGACAGGGCCCTACGAGCAGTACTTC	CASSPGTGPYEQYF
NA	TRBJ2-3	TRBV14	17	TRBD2	TGTGCCAGCAGCCAAGACGGGAGCGGGAGGGCCGTTCTTACGCAGTATTTT	CASSQDGSGRAVLTQYF
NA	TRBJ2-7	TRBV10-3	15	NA	TGTGCCATCGCAATCCTTGAAGCCAGCGGCTACGAGCAGTACTTC	CAIAILEASGYEQYF
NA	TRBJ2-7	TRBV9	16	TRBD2	TGTGCCAGCAGCGCAGGGACTAGCGGGGGGTCCTACGAGCAGTACTTC	CASSAGTSGGSYEQYF
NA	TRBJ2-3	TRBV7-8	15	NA	TGTGCCAGCAGCTTAGACCCAGGGGACACAGATACGCAGTATTTT	CASSLDPGDTDTQYF
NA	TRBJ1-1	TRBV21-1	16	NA	TGTGCCAGCAGCTATCAAAAACAGGGGAGGGTGACTGAAGCTTTCTTT	CASSYQKQGRVTEAFF
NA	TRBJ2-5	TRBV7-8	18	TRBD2	TGTGCCAGCAGCGTCGGACTAGCGGGAGCCCTGGCCCCGGAGACCCAGTACTTC	CASSVGLAGALAPETQYF
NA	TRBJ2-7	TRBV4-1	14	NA	TGCGCCAGCAGTCTCACGCCCATTACTTACGAGCAGTACTTC	CASSLTPITYEQYF
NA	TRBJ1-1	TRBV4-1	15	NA	TGCGCCAGCAGCCCGGAGGGGGTACTGAACACTGAAGCTTTCTTT	CASSPEGVLNTEAFF
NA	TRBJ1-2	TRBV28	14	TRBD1	TGTGCCAGCAGCGAGACAGGGGTTAACTATGGCTACACCTTC	CASSETGVNYGYTF
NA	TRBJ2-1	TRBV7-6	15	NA	TGTGCCAGCAGTCAGATTAGCGAGGCCGACAATGAGCAGTTCTTC	CASSQISEADNEQFF
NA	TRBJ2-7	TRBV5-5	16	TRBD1	TGTGCCAGCAGCCAAGACCGGACAGGAGTTACTTACGAGCAGTACTTC	CASSQDRTGVTYEQYF
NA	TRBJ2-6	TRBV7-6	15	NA	TGTGCCAGCAGCTCGCGACCGACAAGTGGGAACGTCCTGACTTTC	CASSSRPTSGNVLTF